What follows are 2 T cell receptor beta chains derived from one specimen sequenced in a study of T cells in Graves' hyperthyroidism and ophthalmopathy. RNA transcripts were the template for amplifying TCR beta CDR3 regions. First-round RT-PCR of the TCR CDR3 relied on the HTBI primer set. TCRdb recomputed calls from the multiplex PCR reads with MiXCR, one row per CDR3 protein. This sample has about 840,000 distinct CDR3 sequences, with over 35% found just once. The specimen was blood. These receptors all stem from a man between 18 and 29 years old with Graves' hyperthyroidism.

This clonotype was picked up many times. CDR3 DNA sequence: TGCGCCAGCAGCCCACAACAGGGGTACACTGAAGCTTTCTTT. This sequence encodes CASSPQQGYTEAFF. This sequence joins TRBV4-1 and TRBJ1-1; 7 bases match TRBD1. V gave up 4 bases and J gave up 3 bases; unmatched junction bases: 5. Germline CDR1 reads MGHRA; CDR2 reads YSYEKL. The CDR3 extends over 14 amino acids.

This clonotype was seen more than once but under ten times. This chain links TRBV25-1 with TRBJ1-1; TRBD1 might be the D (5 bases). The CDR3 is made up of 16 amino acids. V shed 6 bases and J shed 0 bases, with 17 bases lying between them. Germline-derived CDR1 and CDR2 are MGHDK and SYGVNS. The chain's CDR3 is CASSQSLGTVNTEAFF. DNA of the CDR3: TGTGCCAGCAGCCAGTCACTTGGGACGGTGAACACTGAAGCTTTCTTT.